The 2 T cell receptor beta chains listed next were all sequenced from one sample in a study of blood T cell repertoires in COVID-19. The method was immunoSEQ multiplex PCR; TCRdb's version includes in-frame clones alone and lacks a portion of them. The data show 90,000 to 110,000 clones, with around 81% seen just once and roughly two fifths held by the top ten. Sequencing was carried out using peripheral blood. These receptors were taken from a man aged 80 or over with acute or convalescent COVID-19.

This chain uses TRBV12-3 or TRBV12-4 with TRBJ1-1; D might be TRBD1 (6 bases). The ends were cut back, 5 bases at V and 2 bases at J, with 9 bases in the middle. This CDR3 contains 13 residues. The CDR3 is CASSGQLNTEAFF. The DNA for the CDR3 is TGTGCCAGCAGTGGACAGCTAAACACTGAAGCTTTCTTT.

The chain joins TRBV11-2 to TRBJ1-3; tentative D call: TRBD1 (5 bases). Trimming pared 2 bases from V and 2 bases from J, leaving 13 bases between. The CDR3 loop spans 16 amino acids. Germline-derived CDR1 and CDR2 are SGHAT and FQNNGV. The CDR3 DNA follows: TGTGCCAGCAGCTTAAGATCCGCCAGGGCTGGAAACACCATATATTTT. Translated, it gives CASSLRSARAGNTIYF. Supplemented by reference TRBV11-2 and TRBJ1-3, the full variable domain reads EAGVAQSPRYKIIEKRQSVAFWCNPISGHATLYWYQQILGQGPKLLIQFQNNGVVDDSQLPKDRFSAERLKGVDSTLKIQPAKLEDSAVYLCASSLRSARAGNTIYFGEGSWLTVV.